This T cell receptor beta chain was found in a study of Ad26.COV2.S vaccination and SARS-CoV-2 variants. General observations from the study: Ad26.COV2.S recipients had broader spike-specific TCRs (P = 0.0014). Total T cell responses may have been underestimated by the TCR breadth and depth analyses.

Notes on this clone: No antigen is known for it.

Some clones are missing from TCRdb's copy, which holds only in-frame ones; the method was immunoSEQ multiplex PCR. The top ten clones hold roughly 3% of a sample with roughly 390,000 clones, approximately 90% of them seen once. The treatment here: around 19 received Ad26.COV2.S at low or high dose, single or two shots; 5 received placebo; per-sample allocation not given. Specimen acquisition occurred on day 63 following the initial vaccine or placebo injection. Whoever gave the sample was an adult aged 18-55 years in Boston. An Ad26 vector expressing Wuhan-strain SARS-CoV-2 spike constituted the vaccine. V lost 7 bases and J 3 bases, leaving 9 bases between the germline ends. The CDR3 spans 12 residues.

This TCR was sampled from a person between 18 and 59 years old who received the Ad26.COV2.S COVID-19 vaccine or a placebo. This sample comprised peripheral blood, obtained in a trial of Ad26.COV2.S vaccine versus placebo. V usage is TRBV12-3 or TRBV12-4 and J usage is TRBJ1-1; D gene ambiguous. CDR3 protein: CASMESYTEAFF. The CDR3 DNA is TGTGCCAGCATGGAAAGTTACACTGAAGCTTTCTTT.